Each of the 26 T cell receptor beta chains below was sequenced from the same sample in a study of T cell responses to AZD1222 COVID-19 vaccine. Data came from immunoSEQ multiplex PCR; TCRdb stores just in-frame clones and leaves some out. Of about 120,000 clones listed, 85% to 90% are singletons. The specimen comprised peripheral blood, sampled on day 0 of AZD1222 vaccination. These receptors were collected from an adult in good health.

The chain employs TRBV27 and TRBJ2-2; 8 bases fit TRBD1. J was trimmed by 5 bases and V by 3 bases; bases with no gene match: 2. CDR1 is MNHEY, CDR2 SMNVEV, per germline (reference sequence). The CDR3 consists of 14 residues. CDR3 sequence: CASSLTGVTGELFF. As DNA, the CDR3 is TGTGCCAGCAGTTTGACAGGGGTAACCGGGGAGCTGTTTTTT.

The genes are TRBV5-4 and TRBJ1-1, with D hard to call. The V end was cut by 0 bases, the J end by 1 base, with 7 bases between. The germline gives CDR1 SGHNT, CDR2 YYREEE (reference sequence). The CDR3 runs 14 residues. The CDR3 bases are TGTGCCAGCAGCTTGGACGTGGGGAACACTGAAGCTTTCTTT. It yields the protein CASSLDVGNTEAFF.

About this clone: This same CDR3 is encoded by further DNA sequences in the sample. The CDR3 protein is CASSPTATNEKLFF. The CDR3 region has the DNA TGTGCCAGTAGCCCAACCGCAACTAATGAAAAACTGTTTTTT. The V and J genes are TRBV19 and TRBJ1-4; no reliable D call. This CDR3 is built from 14 residues. Germline CDR1 LNHDA, CDR2 SQIVND (reference sequence). The V end was cut by 6 bases, the J end by 0 bases, with 8 bases between.

Only a few counts were recorded for this clone. The V call is TRBV3-1 (or the pseudogene TRBV3-2), the J call TRBJ2-7; D is perhaps TRBD2 (7 bases). The CDR3 runs to 13 residues. V shed 4 bases and J shed 9 bases, with 16 bases lying between them. Germline CDR1 reads LGHDT; CDR2 reads YNNKEL (reference sequence). The CDR3 bases are TGTGCCAGCAGCCGGGGGCTAGCGGATTTGCAGTACTTC. Amino acids: CASSRGLADLQYF.

The chain employs TRBV18 and TRBJ2-5; no definite D call. The CDR3 runs 15 residues. CDR1 is KGHSH and CDR2 is LQKENI in the germline V gene. Trimming took 3 bases from V and 2 from J, leaving 13 bases between them. The CDR3 DNA sequence: TGTGCCAGCTCACCTCCCGGCGGCTTACAAGAGACCCAGTACTTC. Translating it yields CASSPPGGLQETQYF.

This chain uses TRBV6-5 with TRBJ1-5, with D perhaps matching TRBD1 (5 bases). CDR1 and CDR2 (germline): MNHEY, SVGAGI. The CDR3 is made up of 13 amino acids. V lost 6 bases and J lost 4, with 10 bases in between. CDR3 nucleotide sequence: TGTGCCAGCAGACAGGTCTTGAATCAGCCCCAGCATTTT. Protein product: CASRQVLNQPQHF.

This clone was recorded a few times. The chain has TRBV11-2 and TRBJ1-6; D may be TRBD1 (5 bases). The germline V and J ends were trimmed by 6 bases and 6 bases, with 18 bases remaining between them. The germline CDR1 and CDR2 sequences are SGHAT and FQNNGV. The CDR3 length is 16 residues. The CDR3: CASSPQGTLLNSPLHF. CDR3 DNA sequence: TGTGCCAGCAGTCCCCAAGGGACCCTACTTAATTCACCCCTCCACTTT.

The rearrangement joins TRBV12-3 or TRBV12-4 to TRBJ1-1; no clear D. The ends were cut back, 5 bases at V and 8 bases at J, with 12 bases in the middle. The CDR3 is made up of 12 amino acids. The CDR3 sequence is CASSLTVGEAFF. CDR3 in DNA: TGTGCCAGCAGTCTAACAGTTGGGGAAGCTTTCTTT.

The rearrangement links TRBV2 to TRBJ1-4; D not resolved. The CDR3 runs to 15 residues. With 3 bases removed from V and 3 bases from J, the gap between germline ends came to 11 bases. Germline V lookup: CDR1 SNHLY, CDR2 FYNNEI. As DNA, the CDR3 is TGTGCCAGCAGTGATCAGAGGCGTCCTAATGAAAAACTGTTTTTT. Protein: CASSDQRRPNEKLFF.

The chain carries TRBV5-1 and TRBJ1-6, with 7 bases aligning to TRBD1. From germline, CDR1 is SGHRS and CDR2 YFSETQ. This CDR3 is 15 amino acids long. The ends lost 0 bases at V and 5 bases at J; junction bases unmatched: 2. CDR3 amino acids: CASSLGQGDNSPLHF. CDR3 DNA: TGCGCCAGCAGCTTGGGTCAGGGGGATAATTCACCCCTCCACTTT.

V usage is TRBV19 and J usage is TRBJ1-2; 9 nucleotides align to TRBD1. The germline CDR1 and CDR2 sequences are LNHDA and SQIVND (reference sequence). This CDR3 has 14 amino acids. V shed 6 bases and J 4 bases; nucleotides not matched to a gene: 6. In DNA, the CDR3 is TGTGCCAGTAGCCGAGGACAGGGGCTCTATGGCTACACCTTC. Translating gives CASSRGQGLYGYTF.

This rearrangement joins TRBV5-1 to TRBJ1-4; perhaps TRBD1 as D (5 bases). Trimming removed 0 bases from V and 10 bases from J, with 16 bases in between. The CDR3 runs to 15 residues. The germline gives CDR1 SGHRS, CDR2 YFSETQ. CDR3 sequence reads: CASSLAEEGQGKLFF. CDR3 DNA: TGCGCCAGCAGCTTGGCCGAGGAAGGACAAGGAAAACTGTTTTTT.

This sequence joins TRBV7-2 and TRBJ2-5; TRBD2 agrees at 10 bases. Trimming at V came to 1 base and at J to 5 bases, leaving 4 bases not matched to a gene. The CDR3 is made up of 15 amino acids. Per germline, CDR1 SGHTA and CDR2 FQGNSA. The CDR3 region is CASSLEAGGPETQYF. CDR3 nucleotide sequence: TGTGCCAGCAGCTTAGAAGCGGGGGGGCCGGAGACCCAGTACTTC.

This clone showed up just once. The chain carries TRBV10-1 and TRBJ2-3; 14 bases are shared with TRBD2. V dropped 3 bases and J dropped 4; count of bases not matched to a gene: 12. The CDR3 is 19 amino acids. In germline, CDR1 is WNHNN, CDR2 SYGVQD (reference sequence). CDR3 in amino acids: CASSEGRAWTSGRPDTQYF. DNA for the CDR3: TGCGCCAGCAGTGAAGGCAGGGCCTGGACTAGCGGGAGGCCAGATACGCAGTATTTT.

The chain employs TRBV12-3 or TRBV12-4 and TRBJ1-2; 7 bases fit TRBD1. CDR3 length: 13 amino acids. Trimming at V came to 5 bases and at J to 2 bases, leaving 2 bases not matched to a gene. The CDR3 loop reads CASSTGQNYGYTF. Here the CDR3 DNA reads TGTGCCAGCAGTACGGGACAGAACTATGGCTACACCTTC.

This chain joins TRBV6-2 or TRBV6-3 and TRBJ2-1; 11 nucleotides line up with TRBD2. The CDR3 is made up of 15 amino acids. Trimming at V came to 5 bases and at J to 10 bases, leaving 10 bases not matched to a gene. Germline V CDR1 and CDR2: MNHEY, SVGEGT. CDR3 nucleotides: TGTGCCAGCAGTCGGACTAGCGGGTGGGCCTTGGAGCAGTTCTTC. Translated, it gives CASSRTSGWALEQFF.

The CDR3 region has the DNA TGTGCCAGCAGCTTTGATGGGGGGCGTAGTGGCTACACCTTC. It codes for CASSFDGGRSGYTF. The chain combines TRBV7-2 with TRBJ1-2, with D possibly being TRBD1 (6 bases). The CDR3 length is 14 residues. CDR1 and CDR2 (germline): SGHTA, FQGNSA. Trimming took off 3 bases at V and 7 bases at J, with 15 bases between the two ends.

This chain links TRBV7-9 with TRBJ1-5; no firm D call. The germline V and J ends were trimmed by 5 bases and 5 bases, with 10 bases remaining between them. Germline CDR1 and CDR2: SEHNR and FQNEAQ (reference sequence). The CDR3 is 13 residues long. The chain's CDR3 is CASSGGRDQPQHF. The CDR3, as DNA: TGTGCCAGCAGCGGCGGGCGGGATCAGCCCCAGCATTTT.

This clone was detected only a few times. J is TRBJ1-1 and V is TRBV13; TRBD1 matches at 9 bases. CDR3 length equals 16 residues. V shed 1 base, J shed 0 bases, and the junction held 3 bases outside the gene matches. CDR1 PRHDT and CDR2 FYEKMQ come from the germline V gene (reference sequence). The CDR3 here is CASSLEGTGMNTEAFF. DNA of the CDR3: TGTGCCAGCAGCTTAGAGGGGACAGGGATGAACACTGAAGCTTTCTTT.

This chain joins TRBV4-1 and TRBJ1-2; unclear D gene. CDR1 and CDR2 (germline): MGHRA, YSYEKL. Trimming removed 3 bases from V and 8 bases from J, with 13 bases in between. This CDR3 is built from 13 residues. In nucleotides, the CDR3 is TGCGCCAGCAGCCAGGTAGAAGACACCGGCTACACCTTC. This sequence encodes CASSQVEDTGYTF.

The rearrangement uses TRBV7-6 and TRBJ1-6; D gene uncertain. CDR1 is SGHVS, CDR2 FNYEAQ, per germline. The CDR3 runs to 14 residues. V was shortened by 4 bases and J by 5 bases, with 9 bases between the two germline ends. In nucleotides, the CDR3 is TGTGCCAGCAGCTCGTCATCCCATAATTCACCCCTCCACTTT. The encoded protein is CASSSSSHNSPLHF.

Here the CDR3 DNA reads TGTGCCAGCAGTCTGAAACAGGGGGGACATAATTCACCCCTCCACTTT. As protein: CASSLKQGGHNSPLHF. V is TRBV27 and J is TRBJ1-6; TRBD1 matches at 8 bases. The CDR3 runs 16 residues. V shed 5 bases and J 5 bases; nucleotides not matched to a gene: 8. CDR1 is MNHEY, CDR2 SMNVEV, per germline (reference sequence).

V usage is TRBV7-2 and J usage is TRBJ2-7, with D perhaps TRBD2 (5 bases). The CDR3 covers 14 residues. Trimming took 6 bases from V and 0 from J, leaving 12 bases between them. The germline CDR1 and CDR2 sequences are SGHTA and FQGNSA. Here the CDR3 DNA reads TGTGCCAGCAGTCCGGACTGGAGCTCCTACGAGCAGTACTTC. Translated, it gives CASSPDWSSYEQYF.

This clone appeared once. The chain uses TRBV29-1 and TRBJ2-3; TRBD2 might be the D (6 bases). The ends were cut back, 7 bases at V and 3 bases at J, with 14 bases in the middle. CDR1 is SQVTM and CDR2 is ANQGSEA in the germline V gene. The CDR3 runs to 13 residues. CDR3 bases: TGCAGCGCCAGCATAGCGGCGACAGATACGCAGTATTTT. It translates to CSASIAATDTQYF.

This sequence joins TRBV2 and TRBJ2-1, with no clear D. Germline CDR1 is SNHLY and CDR2 is FYNNEI. The CDR3 length is 14 residues. Trimming stripped 6 bases from V and 7 bases from J, with 16 bases between. The CDR3 nucleotides read TGTGCCAGCAGAGAGGTTGGGGAATGGAATGAGCAGTTCTTC. It encodes CASREVGEWNEQFF.

Of note for this clone: The same CDR3 can be traced to other DNA sequences in this sample. The V gene is TRBV2, the J gene TRBJ2-5; D is unclear. The germline V gene has CDR1 SNHLY and CDR2 FYNNEI. V lost 2 bases to trimming and J lost 2 bases, with 6 bases between them. This CDR3 spans 13 amino acids. The CDR3 loop reads CASSESVQETQYF. In DNA form, the CDR3 reads TGTGCCAGCAGTGAATCAGTTCAAGAGACCCAGTACTTC.